This record concerns one T cell receptor (beta chain) sequence. The clone's antigen remains unknown. Base quality data are lacking; no much larger clone is found one base away. This entry belongs to a study of Ad26.COV2.S vaccination and SARS-CoV-2 variants (dated by TCRdb to the early 2020s). Turning to the overall study: TCRbeta repertoire sequencing served as the tool for gauging how specific and how broad the SARS-CoV-2-reactive T cell receptors were following Ad26.COV2.S vaccination. The TCR-sequenced set comprised approximately 30 samples: about 19 Ad26.COV2.S vaccine recipients, 5 placebo recipients and 8 SARS-CoV-2 convalescent individuals. The full study reports these points: It was noted by the authors that total T cell responses may have been underestimated by the TCR breadth and depth analyses. Compared with placebo recipients, Ad26.COV2.S recipients showed higher spike-specific TCR breadth (P = 0.0014). Comparable non-spike TCR breadth was observed between vaccine and placebo recipients, consistent with only spike being contained in the vaccine. Substantial breadth of spike-specific CD8+ and CD4+ T cell responses was reported after vaccination.

The sample's time point, from its label and the paper: individuals recovered from natural SARS-CoV-2 infection. The immunoSEQ Assay was used to sequence TCRbeta CDR3 regions. After extraction, genomic DNA underwent amplification by bias-controlled multiplex PCR, followed by high-throughput sequencing. In the paper's pipeline: To quantify the absolute abundance of each unique TCRbeta CDR3 region, sequences were collapsed and filtered. T cell fraction was estimated by normalization of TCRbeta template counts to usable DNA, with usable DNA being measured through amplification of reference genes present in all nucleated cells. Repertoire TCRs were annotated as SARS-CoV-2-specific when V gene, CDR3 amino acid sequence and J gene were exactly matched to a known reactive TCR set. MIRA supplied the reference SARS-CoV-2 TCR set, which was filtered for enrichment in COVID-19-positive ImmuneCODE repertoires so that public or cross-reactive TCRs were removed. Using the MIRA antigens, annotated TCRs were further analysed by specific ORF or by position within an ORF. Breadth was defined as annotated unique rearrangements over total unique productive rearrangements; depth was the summed frequency of those rearrangements. TCR breadth was compared between groups using two-sided Wilcoxon rank-sum tests. TCRdb's version of the immuneACCESS table is confined to in-frame rearrangements and falls short of the full clone set. An unresolved V gene accounts for under half of the shortfall where checked; the remainder is of unknown origin. Clone size and V and J calls were adopted from that table, with D and trimming inferred from the DNA. For this sample there are 300,000 to 450,000 clones; 92% appear just once. Of the sample, around 4.2% is held by the ten largest clones.

V lost 5 bases and J lost 4 bases; the stretch between them is 11 bases long. Inclusive of the bounding cysteine and phenylalanine, the CDR3 is 13 residues long. The only DNA kept is the CDR3, 39 bases in frame from the first base. The germline V gene (reference sequence) supplies CDR1 MNHNY and CDR2 SVGAGI. The receptor comes from a human donor who had recovered from COVID-19. The sample in question was peripheral blood, obtained after recovery from COVID-19. In this chain, TRBV6-6 is recombined with TRBJ1-1; the D gene is perhaps TRBD1, on 6 matching bases. The CDR3 protein is CASSNQGTTEAFF. The nucleotide sequence reads as follows: TGTGCCAGCAGTAACCAGGGGACCACTGAAGCTTTCTTT.